This T cell receptor beta chain was sequenced for a study of T cell responses to AZD1222 COVID-19 vaccine. Second doses were pooled across both intervals (about 4 or about 12 weeks). As for this clone: Its cognate antigen is unknown.

Trimming shortened V by 5 bases and J by 6 bases, and 11 bases separated the two germline ends. This CDR3 contains 13 residues. Produced via immunoSEQ multiplex PCR; TCRdb's table is partial and in-frame only. The table shows about 150,000 clones, with around 88% occurring only once. General observations from the study: The study reported that nearly half of spike-specific TCRs target unmutated variant regions. The donors showed a predominance of white British ancestry and of females, with possible underestimation of clonal diversity. Across spike, vaccine-associated CD4 TCRs were found, dominant at 160-218 and 743-854.

This sequence was found in an adult who received the AZD1222 COVID-19 vaccine. The chain has TRBV12-3 or TRBV12-4 and TRBJ2-1; D may match TRBD1 or TRBD2 (6 bases each). This sample comprised peripheral blood, obtained 28 days after the second AZD1222 dose. The DNA for the CDR3 is TGTGCCAGCAGTCCGGGGGCCGTCAATGAGCAGTTCTTC. This gives the protein CASSPGAVNEQFF.